One T cell receptor beta chain is described in this entry. After removal of 0 bases from V and 4 bases from J, the junction contained 9 bases not matched to a gene. The CDR3 totals 16 residues. CDR1 is LNHNV, CDR2 YYDKDF, per germline (reference sequence). Treatment indicated: approximately 18 received Ad26.COV2.S at low or high dose, single or two shots; a few received placebo; per-sample allocation not given. Sampling took place 63 days after the first vaccine or placebo injection. Expression of Wuhan-strain SARS-CoV-2 spike came from the Ad26 vector that formed the vaccine. This sample is drawn from a study of Ad26.COV2.S vaccination and SARS-CoV-2 variants. TCRdb's table, derived via immunoSEQ multiplex PCR, lists solely in-frame clones and lacks some. The sample includes about 470,000 clones, around 91% of them seen just once.

Source: peripheral blood, taken in a trial of Ad26.COV2.S vaccine versus placebo. The TCR was taken from a person aged 18-60 years who received the Ad26.COV2.S COVID-19 vaccine or a placebo. The V and J genes are TRBV15 and TRBJ2-7; TRBD1 matches 7 bases. CDR3 sequence (DNA): TGTGCCACCAGCAGAGATAAGGGGGCCCAGGGATACGAGCAGTACTTC. Translating gives CATSRDKGAQGYEQYF.